The clone carrying this T cell receptor beta chain was seen ten or more times. The sort gate was single viable CD3+CD4+CD8-CD45RO+ cells for memory CD4+ T cells. CMV serostatus came from serum IgG against pp150, pp28, p38, p52. After thawing, CD4+ T cells were positively selected. The sample is drawn from a study of memory CD4+ T cells and cytomegalovirus serostatus. Study at large: This sample comes from healthy Belgian adults, about nine CMV seropositive, around 26 seronegative.

Assay used: immunoSEQ multiplex PCR; TCRdb lists only in-frame clones, some missing. The repertoire includes some 73,000 clones, roughly three quarters of them detected once, and roughly 2.6% sits in the top ten. The CDR3 is 15 amino acids. The V gene's germline CDR1 is LGHNT and CDR2 FRNRAP. Deletions cut 2 bases from V and 7 bases from J, with 17 bases between. The gene calls are TRBV12-5 and TRBJ1-1; D might be TRBD1 (5 bases). Material: memory CD4+ T cells from blood. The clonotype originates from an adult in good health and CMV-seropositive. The chain's CDR3 is CASGLLTSGNGEAFF. In nucleotides, the CDR3 is TGTGCTAGTGGTTTGCTCACTTCAGGGAACGGTGAAGCTTTCTTT. The full variable domain, in which reference TRBV12-5 and TRBJ1-1 provide the parts outside the CDR3, is DARVTQTPRHKVTEMGQEVTMRCQPILGHNTVFWYRQTMMQGLELLAYFRNRAPLDDSGMPKDRFSAEMPDATLATLKIQPSEPRDSAVYFCASGLLTSGNGEAFFGQGTRLTVV.